What follows describes a single T cell receptor (beta chain). Under the authors' procedure: Researchers report that nucleated cell counts were estimated from reference gene primer amplification. Libraries were prepared by immunoSEQ multiplex PCR; TCRdb keeps only in-frame clonotypes and omits some of them. The V and J calls and clone size were taken over from that table, and D and trimming were inferred from the DNA. Among hundreds of thousands of clones listed, approximately 90% were seen once. These data originate in a study of blood T cell repertoires in COVID-19. This CDR3 has 15 amino acids. Germline CDR1 SEHNR, CDR2 FQNEAQ (reference sequence). With 5 bases removed from V and 2 bases from J, the gap between germline ends came to 15 bases. Patients at the Seattle site were enrolled during active infection and followed longitudinally.

The chain has TRBV7-9 and TRBJ2-5; D is undetermined. The sequencing sample was made of peripheral blood. The sequence was obtained from a man between 18 and 29 years old with COVID-19, enrolled during active disease. The CDR3 DNA reads as TGTGCCAGCAGCCCAAAAACCGCGGATCAAGAGACCCAGTACTTC. Its protein product is CASSPKTADQETQYF. Full variable domain (remainder filled in from reference TRBV7-9 and TRBJ2-5): DTGVSQNPRHKITKRGQNVTFRCDPISEHNRLYWYRQTLGQGPEFLTYFQNEAQLEKSRLLSDRFSAERPKGSFSTLEIQRTEQGDSAMYLCASSPKTADQETQYFGPGTRLLVL.